The present TCR beta chain was sequenced within a study of cytomegalovirus exposure and HLA in healthy donors. Findings of the study overall: Diagnosis of cytomegalovirus status made by the classifier reportedly showed high specificity and sensitivity. Many donors carried some public TCRs, although rarity characterized most TCR sequences.

Some clones are missing from TCRdb's copy, which holds only in-frame ones; the method was immunoSEQ multiplex PCR. The table records under 150,000 clones, around nine tenths of them present only once. This clone was recorded once. Antigen: not known. The CDR3 is 14 residues long. Germline values: CDR1 SGHVS, CDR2 FNYEAQ. V lost 5 bases and J lost 4, with 14 bases in between. The sequence came from a man in his late teens or twenties in good health and CMV-seropositive. The chain links TRBV7-6 to TRBJ1-2; D gene unclear. What was sequenced was PBMCs. CDR3 sequence: CASSPLSGGYGYTF. CDR3 bases: TGTGCCAGCAGCCCCCTGTCCGGAGGCTATGGCTACACCTTC.